The 21 T cell receptor beta chains below all came from one sample that was sequenced in a study of blood T cell repertoires in COVID-19. TCRdb's table, derived via immunoSEQ multiplex PCR, lists solely in-frame clones and lacks some. The data contain tens of thousands of clones, 75% to 90% of them seen just once; the ten biggest clones take up approximately 2.5%. Sequences were obtained from peripheral blood. These receptors originate from an elderly man with active or convalescent COVID-19.

The chain combines TRBV5-1 with TRBJ2-1, with TRBD2 matching 10 bases. Germline V gene data show CDR1 as SGHRS and CDR2 as YFSETQ. V was pared by 4 bases and J by 2 bases, with 12 bases of the junction left unmatched. The CDR3 runs 18 residues. The CDR3 bases are TGCGCCAGCAGCCCGAGCGGGAGGGCTATCCACGCCTACAATGAGCAGTTCTTC. Translation gives CASSPSGRAIHAYNEQFF. The full variable domain, with the rest looked up from reference TRBV5-1 and TRBJ2-1, is KAGVTQTPRYLIKTRGQQVTLSCSPISGHRSVSWYQQTPGQGLQFLFEYFSETQRNKGNFPGRFSGRQFSNSRSEMNVSTLELGDSALYLCASSPSGRAIHAYNEQFFGPGTRLTVL.

The chain joins TRBV2 to TRBJ2-3; 11 positions match TRBD1. Unmatched junction bases numbered 6, after V lost 8 bases and J lost 2 bases. Per the germline V gene, CDR1 is SNHLY and CDR2 is FYNNEI. CDR3 length equals 15 residues. CDR3 DNA: TGTGCCAGCGTTCGGGGACAGGGGGACACAGATACGCAGTATTTT. The encoded protein is CASVRGQGDTDTQYF.

The rearrangement joins TRBV29-1 to TRBJ1-1; D unclear. V lost 6 bases and J 2 bases, leaving 13 bases between the germline ends. This CDR3 region has 13 residues. Germline assignment: CDR1 SQVTM and CDR2 ANQGSEA. The CDR3 protein is CSVRRTANTEAFF. The CDR3 nucleotides are TGCAGCGTACGGAGGACGGCCAACACTGAAGCTTTCTTT.

In its sample, this clone was seen once. The chain recombines TRBV12-3 or TRBV12-4 with TRBJ2-1, with D perhaps matching TRBD2 (5 bases). The ends were cut back, 3 bases at V and 9 bases at J, with 6 bases in the middle. This CDR3 spans 11 amino acids. This CDR3 is CASSLRVEQFF. CDR3 DNA: TGTGCCAGCAGTTTGCGGGTTGAGCAGTTCTTC.

The rearrangement uses TRBV5-4 and TRBJ2-7; 10 nucleotides align to TRBD2. The CDR3 length is 15 residues. CDR1 is SGHNT and CDR2 is YYREEE in the germline V gene (reference sequence). V gave up 4 bases and J gave up 2 bases; unmatched junction bases: 6. The CDR3 DNA reads TGTGCCAGCAGCCAAGCGGGAGGGCCGACCTACGAGCAGTACTTC. Its translation is CASSQAGGPTYEQYF.

The rearrangement uses TRBV6-5 and TRBJ2-5, with 7 positions matching TRBD1. The V gene's germline CDR1 is MNHEY and CDR2 SVGAGI. CDR3 length: 13 amino acids. V lost 6 bases to trimming and J lost 5 bases; unmatched junction nucleotides: 6. The CDR3 is CASSSQGRETQYF. The CDR3 region has the DNA TGTGCCAGCAGCTCACAGGGGCGCGAGACCCAGTACTTC.

The J gene is TRBJ1-2, the V gene TRBV7-2; D unclear. The CDR3 contains 15 residues. With 0 bases removed from V and 4 bases from J, the gap between germline ends came to 12 bases. Germline CDR1 is SGHTA and CDR2 is FQGNSA. DNA of the CDR3: TGTGCCAGCAGCTTAGCGGGCAGGAACTTCTATGGCTACACCTTC. Amino acids: CASSLAGRNFYGYTF.

The chain joins TRBV6-5 to TRBJ1-5; D not resolved. This CDR3 region has 13 residues. V was cut by 5 bases and J by 0 bases, with 5 bases left in between. Germline V gene data show CDR1 as MNHEY and CDR2 as SVGAGI. The CDR3 coding sequence is TGTGCCAGCAGTAGAGATAGCAATCAGCCCCAGCATTTT. Its translation is CASSRDSNQPQHF.

This rearrangement joins TRBV2 to TRBJ1-1; a possible D gene is TRBD1 (5 bases). V was trimmed by 5 bases and J by 0 bases, leaving 10 bases between them. The V gene's germline CDR1 is SNHLY and CDR2 FYNNEI. The CDR3 runs to 14 residues. The CDR3 sequence is CASSSGTVNTEAFF. CDR3 sequence (DNA): TGTGCCAGCAGTTCAGGGACTGTGAACACTGAAGCTTTCTTT.

This sequence joins TRBV18 and TRBJ1-2; D is perhaps TRBD1 (6 bases). V lost 3 bases to trimming and J lost 5 bases, with 13 bases between them. The CDR3 has 14 residues. The V gene's germline CDR1 is KGHSH and CDR2 LQKENI. CDR3 region: CASSPDRRSYGYTF. The CDR3, as DNA: TGTGCCAGCTCACCTGACAGGAGGTCGTATGGCTACACCTTC.

This chain connects TRBV6-2 or TRBV6-3 to TRBJ1-2; TRBD1 might be the D (5 bases). Looked up from germline, CDR1 is MNHEY and CDR2 is SVGEGT. Trimming stripped 6 bases from V and 7 bases from J, with 12 bases between. This CDR3 is 12 amino acids long. Here the CDR3 DNA reads TGTGCCAGCAGCCCTGACAGAGTTGGCTACACCTTC. Protein: CASSPDRVGYTF.

The chain joins TRBV5-5 to TRBJ2-1; the match to TRBD1 covers 11 bases. Germline-derived CDR1 and CDR2 are SGHKS and YYEKEE (reference sequence). After removal of 0 bases from V and 6 bases from J, the junction contained 2 bases not matched to a gene. This CDR3 is built from 15 residues. CDR3 protein: CASSLVGQGANEQFF. For the CDR3, the DNA is TGTGCCAGCAGCTTGGTAGGACAGGGGGCCAATGAGCAGTTCTTC.

This rearrangement joins TRBV3-1 (or the pseudogene TRBV3-2) to TRBJ1-6, with TRBD1 identical over 9 bases. After removal of 4 bases from V and 9 bases from J, the junction contained 7 bases not matched to a gene. CDR1 and CDR2 from the germline V gene are LGHDT and YNNKEL (reference sequence). The CDR3 totals 15 residues. CDR3 bases: TGTGCCAGCAGCCTTCGGGACAGGGAATCTTCACCCCTCCACTTT. Translating gives CASSLRDRESSPLHF.

The chain uses TRBV3-1 (or the pseudogene TRBV3-2) and TRBJ1-3; tentatively, D is TRBD1 (5 bases). V lost 10 bases and J 0 bases, leaving 13 bases between the germline ends. The germline V gene encodes CDR1 LGHDT and CDR2 YNNKEL (reference sequence). The CDR3 is 14 amino acids. CDR3 region: CATSGGASGNTIYF. The CDR3 DNA sequence: TGTGCCACCTCCGGCGGGGCCTCTGGAAACACCATATATTTT.

The rearrangement links TRBV11-2 to TRBJ1-2, with 12 bases identical to TRBD1. From germline, CDR1 is SGHAT and CDR2 FQNNGV. The ends lost 5 bases at V and 4 bases at J; junction bases unmatched: 11. This CDR3 contains 17 residues. CDR3 sequence reads: CASSKGTGGRGVYGYTF. In DNA form, the CDR3 reads TGTGCCAGCAGCAAAGGGACAGGGGGCCGTGGGGTCTATGGCTACACCTTC.

This chain joins TRBV7-9 and TRBJ1-1; D remains ambiguous. Per germline, CDR1 SEHNR and CDR2 FQNEAQ (reference sequence). The germline V and J ends were trimmed by 4 bases and 1 base, with 10 bases remaining between them. The CDR3 spans 14 residues. The DNA for the CDR3 is TGTGCCAGCAGCTCGAACTCGAGGAACACTGAAGCTTTCTTT. This encodes CASSSNSRNTEAFF.

The chain joins TRBV5-4 to TRBJ2-1, with D perhaps TRBD2 (6 bases). Per the germline V gene, CDR1 is SGHNT and CDR2 is YYREEE (reference sequence). Trimming shortened V by 5 bases and J by 4 bases, and 16 bases separated the two germline ends. CDR3 length equals 15 residues. The DNA of the CDR3 is TGTGCCAGCAGTCGCCCGGGGGACCTTTACAATGAGCAGTTCTTC. Translation gives CASSRPGDLYNEQFF.

This chain uses TRBV2 with TRBJ1-5; D call uncertain. The CDR3 extends over 13 amino acids. Trimming left V 9 bases short and J 6 bases short, with 15 bases between. CDR1 is SNHLY and CDR2 is FYNNEI in the germline V gene. CDR3 sequence: CASGRLGGQPQHF. DNA for the CDR3: TGTGCCAGTGGGCGGCTCGGAGGTCAGCCCCAGCATTTT.

The rearrangement uses TRBV9 and TRBJ2-2; D ambiguous. Germline values: CDR1 SGDLS, CDR2 YYNGEE. V lost 1 base to trimming and J lost 7 bases, with 8 bases between them. The CDR3 spans 13 residues. CDR3 in DNA: TGTGCCAGCAGCGTACTCCCAGGCGGGGAGCTGTTTTTT. It translates to CASSVLPGGELFF.

The chain couples TRBV10-3 to TRBJ1-1, with 10 positions matching TRBD1. The germline V gene encodes CDR1 ENHRY and CDR2 SYGVKD. This CDR3 has 14 amino acids. J lost 5 bases, V lost 0 bases, and 0 bases had no gene match. DNA of the CDR3: TGTGCCATCAGTGAGTCGGGACAGGGGACTGAAGCTTTCTTT. It is translated as CAISESGQGTEAFF.

This chain uses TRBV5-8 with TRBJ2-3, with 8 bases lining up with TRBD1. The junction had 5 bases not matched to a gene; V was cut back by 4 bases and J by 4 bases. Germline loops: CDR1 SGHTS, CDR2 YDEGEE. There are 14 residues in the CDR3. The CDR3 DNA follows: TGTGCCAGCAGCAGGACAGGGAATGCAGATACGCAGTATTTT. This encodes CASSRTGNADTQYF.